The rows below give T cell receptor beta chains drawn from one sample of a study of shared clonotypes between healthy human individuals. Using immunoSEQ multiplex PCR, the repertoire was profiled, and TCRdb retains in-frame clones only, with some absent. The sample consists of about 2.5 million clones, roughly 92% of them appearing once. Sequenced: naive CD4+ T cells from PBMCs. The receptors come from a man aged 18-30 years in good health. Some clones in this sample may be carry-over from other donors' samples. The CDR3 runs from the conserved cysteine through the conserved F or W. The D gene is left open where the match is weak.

CDR3 length: 16; D gene: TRBD1; V gene: TRBV7-6; J gene: TRBJ1-1; CDR3 protein: CASSLASGGRNTEAFF
CDR3 length: 15; D gene: .; V gene: TRBV5-1; J gene: TRBJ1-4; CDR3 protein: CASRPAAGSNEKLFF
CDR3 length: 21; D gene: .; V gene: TRBV5-1; J gene: TRBJ2-6; CDR3 protein: CASSLRLDREGTYSGANVLTF
CDR3 length: 14; D gene: .; V gene: TRBV5-1; J gene: TRBJ2-5; CDR3 protein: CASSLEQVQETQYF
CDR3 length: 15; D gene: .; V gene: TRBV7-9; J gene: TRBJ1-1; CDR3 protein: CASSSTGMLGTEAFF
CDR3 length: 14; D gene: .; V gene: TRBV28; J gene: TRBJ2-7; CDR3 protein: CASSVPRVTYEQYF
CDR3 length: 15; D gene: TRBD1; V gene: TRBV7-3; J gene: TRBJ2-5; CDR3 protein: CASSSLITGGETQYF
CDR3 length: 12; D gene: TRBD1; V gene: TRBV6-1; J gene: TRBJ2-1; CDR3 protein: CASSEAGTGIFF
CDR3 length: 15; D gene: .; V gene: TRBV25-1; J gene: TRBJ1-4; CDR3 protein: CASSETTGLGEKLFF
CDR3 length: 15; D gene: .; V gene: TRBV4-2; J gene: TRBJ2-2; CDR3 protein: CASSQPGVNTGELFF
CDR3 length: 15; D gene: TRBD2; V gene: TRBV7-9; J gene: TRBJ2-5; CDR3 protein: CASSPLAGAQETQYF
CDR3 length: 16; D gene: TRBD2; V gene: TRBV7-3; J gene: TRBJ2-5; CDR3 protein: CASSKRTSGSGETQYF
CDR3 length: 12; D gene: .; V gene: TRBV4-1; J gene: TRBJ2-7; CDR3 protein: CASSPGTGEQYF
CDR3 length: 13; D gene: .; V gene: TRBV14; J gene: TRBJ2-7; CDR3 protein: CASRSVGGGEQYF
CDR3 length: 14; D gene: .; V gene: TRBV27; J gene: TRBJ1-5; CDR3 protein: CASRGLNRNQPQHF
CDR3 length: 13; D gene: .; V gene: TRBV14; J gene: TRBJ2-5; CDR3 protein: CASSHDLSGTQYF
CDR3 length: 15; D gene: .; V gene: TRBV11-3; J gene: TRBJ2-7; CDR3 protein: CASSLAHGKSYEQYF
CDR3 length: 15; D gene: TRBD2; V gene: TRBV5-1; J gene: TRBJ2-3; CDR3 protein: CASSRLAGSTDTQYF
CDR3 length: 17; D gene: .; V gene: TRBV19; J gene: TRBJ2-1; CDR3 protein: CASSIRLRQPQAHEQFF
CDR3 length: 16; D gene: .; V gene: TRBV5-5; J gene: TRBJ1-5; CDR3 protein: CASSPMGPYSNQPQHF
CDR3 length: 13; D gene: TRBD1; V gene: TRBV11-2; J gene: .; CDR3 protein: CASSKGQAYEQYF
CDR3 length: 14; D gene: TRBD1; V gene: TRBV29-1; J gene: TRBJ1-6; CDR3 protein: CSAGTGGINSPLHF
CDR3 length: 14; D gene: .; V gene: TRBV5-1; J gene: TRBJ1-1; CDR3 protein: CASSRGTLNTEAFF
CDR3 length: 15; D gene: TRBD1; V gene: TRBV5-1; J gene: TRBJ2-3; CDR3 protein: CASSLGTGGTDTQYF
CDR3 length: 15; D gene: .; V gene: TRBV25-1; J gene: TRBJ2-2; CDR3 protein: CASSDAGHPSGELFF
CDR3 length: 13; D gene: .; V gene: TRBV30; J gene: TRBJ1-5; CDR3 protein: CAWTPQGNQPQHF
CDR3 length: 16; D gene: .; V gene: TRBV28; J gene: TRBJ1-6; CDR3 protein: CASRPEGTPGGVPLHF
CDR3 length: 16; D gene: TRBD2; V gene: TRBV7-9; J gene: TRBJ2-7; CDR3 protein: CASSSRIAGGIDEQYF
CDR3 length: 15; D gene: .; V gene: TRBV12-5; J gene: TRBJ2-3; CDR3 protein: CASGLFGINTDTQYF
CDR3 length: 12; D gene: .; V gene: TRBV11-3; J gene: TRBJ2-1; CDR3 protein: CASSLEGWGQFF